These 27 T cell receptor beta chains were all obtained from the same sample, sequenced in a study of cytomegalovirus exposure and HLA in healthy donors. The PCR was carried out with 60 Vbeta primers and 13 Jbeta primers. The repertoire was sequenced with immunoSEQ multiplex PCR; TCRdb's copy has only in-frame clones and lacks some. The sample lists 200,000 to 250,000 clones, roughly 75% seen once, with 1.8% in the top ten. The sequencing input was PBMCs. These receptors came from a woman aged 30 to 39 in good health and CMV-seronegative.

To note about this clone: One junction end disagrees with the germline gene, perhaps due to a read error. V gene TRBV9 combines with J gene TRBJ2-5; 9 nucleotides match TRBD2. The CDR3 loop spans 18 amino acids. Germline V gene lookup returns CDR1 SGDLS and CDR2 YYNGEE. DNA of the CDR3: TGTGCCATCAGCCCGGGCCCACGGGCTAGCGGGATAGGGAAGACCCAGTACTTC. Translation gives CAISPGPRASGIGKTQYF. Using reference TRBV9 and TRBJ2-5 for the parts outside the CDR3, the full variable domain is DSGVTQTPKHLITATGQRVTLRCSPRSGDLSVYWYQQSLDQGLQFLIQYYNGEERAKGNILERFSAQQFPDLHSELNLSSLELGDSALYFCAISPGPRASGIGKTQYFGPGTRLLVL.

As to this clone: A junction end diverges from the germline sequence, so it may reflect a read error. The genes are TRBV5-5 and TRBJ2-7, with D maybe TRBD2 (6 bases). The CDR3 has 14 amino acids. CDR1 SGHKS and CDR2 YYEKEE come from the germline V gene (reference sequence). CDR3 sequence reads: CASRVRESAYKQYF. As DNA, the CDR3 is TGTGCCAGCAGAGTCCGGGAGAGTGCCTACAAGCAGTACTTC.

This chain links TRBV4-2 with TRBJ2-7; no clear D. In germline, CDR1 is LGHNA, CDR2 YNFKEQ. V lost 2 bases and J 0 bases, leaving 8 bases between the germline ends. The CDR3 sequence is 14 residues long. DNA for the CDR3: TGTGCCAGCAGCCAAACCCTATCCTCCTACGAGCAGTACTTC. Its protein is CASSQTLSSYEQYF.

V usage is TRBV4-1 and J usage is TRBJ2-2, with TRBD2 identical over 11 bases. The CDR3 spans 16 residues. The J segment lost 7 bases and the V segment lost 4 bases, leaving 8 bases of the junction unmatched. The germline gives CDR1 MGHRA, CDR2 YSYEKL. The CDR3 DNA sequence: TGCGCCAGCAGCCCACATAGCGGGGGGGCTGGCGGGGAGCTGTTTTTT. Its translation is CASSPHSGGAGGELFF.

The rearrangement uses TRBV5-4 and TRBJ1-1; a possible D gene is TRBD1 (5 bases). Looked up from germline, CDR1 is SGHNT and CDR2 is YYREEE (reference sequence). V shed 0 bases and J shed 6 bases, with 12 bases lying between them. The CDR3 extends over 14 amino acids. CDR3 in DNA: TGTGCCAGCAGCTTGGCAGGGACGGGGGCTGAAGCTTTCTTT. This encodes CASSLAGTGAEAFF.

The rearrangement links TRBV2 to TRBJ2-7; D gene uncertain. V was clipped by 2 bases and J by 5 bases, with 10 bases between them. Germline CDR1 is SNHLY and CDR2 is FYNNEI. The CDR3 is 13 amino acids. DNA for the CDR3: TGTGCCAGCAGTGAATCCGATTTAGACGAGCAGTACTTC. Its protein is CASSESDLDEQYF.

The chain recombines TRBV6-5 with TRBJ1-6; TRBD1 matches 10 bases. The CDR3 extends over 16 amino acids. V dropped 3 bases and J dropped 7; count of bases not matched to a gene: 6. Germline V gives CDR1 MNHEY, CDR2 SVGAGI. As DNA, the CDR3 is TGTGCCAGCAGTTATGGGACAGGGGATTGGAATTCACCCCTCCACTTT. Protein: CASSYGTGDWNSPLHF.

Of note for this clone: This sequence may be a read error, since a much larger clone differs from it by one base. The chain combines TRBV4-1 with TRBJ1-5; D is ambiguous. Germline loops: CDR1 MGHRA, CDR2 YSYEKL. This CDR3 is 15 amino acids long. CDR3 in amino acids: CASSKDHSGYQPQHF. In DNA form, the CDR3 reads TGCGCCAGCAGCAAAGATCATAGCGGCTATCAGCCCCAGCATTTT.

The chain links TRBV14 to TRBJ1-1; D gene ambiguous. The germline V and J ends were trimmed by 5 bases and 8 bases, with 18 bases remaining between them. Germline V lookup: CDR1 SGHDN, CDR2 FVKESK. The CDR3 is made up of 14 amino acids. This CDR3 is CASSLQQSISEAFF. CDR3 DNA sequence: TGTGCCAGCAGCTTACAGCAATCAATTTCGGAAGCTTTCTTT.

The chain carries TRBV7-6 and TRBJ2-3; TRBD2 matches 7 bases. The CDR3 spans 17 residues. Germline CDR1 is SGHVS and CDR2 is FNYEAQ. J gave up 4 bases and V 3 bases, and 13 bases lay outside the gene matches. CDR3 sequence: CASSFSREASGSDTQYF. In nucleotides, the CDR3 is TGTGCCAGCAGCTTTTCTCGGGAGGCCTCGGGGTCAGATACGCAGTATTTT.

The V call is TRBV5-1, the J call TRBJ2-7; D may be TRBD2 (5 bases). There are 15 residues in the CDR3. V lost 4 bases and J lost 5, with 19 bases in between. The germline V gene encodes CDR1 SGHRS and CDR2 YFSETQ. CDR3 in amino acids: CASSAVGAGGNEQYF. For the CDR3, the DNA is TGCGCCAGCAGCGCTGTAGGAGCAGGAGGCAACGAGCAGTACTTC.

The V gene is TRBV18, the J gene TRBJ2-7; 7 bases line up with TRBD1. CDR1 is KGHSH and CDR2 is LQKENI in the germline V gene. J lost 3 bases, V lost 4 bases, and 9 bases had no gene match. The length of the CDR3 is 15 residues. The CDR3 protein is CASSLATGVIYEQYF. The CDR3 coding sequence is TGTGCCAGCTCACTAGCCACAGGGGTTATCTACGAGCAGTACTTC.

The V call is TRBV6-5, the J call TRBJ2-1; possible D gene TRBD2, 6 bases. Germline CDR1 is MNHEY and CDR2 is SVGAGI. The CDR3 covers 14 residues. V was clipped by 5 bases and J by 1 base, with 9 bases between them. The CDR3 loop is CASSGGGSYNEQFF. The DNA for the CDR3 is TGTGCCAGCAGTGGGGGAGGTTCCTACAATGAGCAGTTCTTC.

The gene calls are TRBV2 and TRBJ1-1, with D possibly matching TRBD1 (5 bases). Per the germline V gene, CDR1 is SNHLY and CDR2 is FYNNEI. The CDR3 runs 13 residues. V was pared by 8 bases and J by 0 bases, with 10 bases between. The CDR3: CASPGLLNTEAFF. CDR3 nucleotides: TGTGCCAGCCCGGGACTGTTGAACACTGAAGCTTTCTTT.

V and J are TRBV2 and TRBJ2-5; D unclear. This CDR3 comprises 13 residues. Germline loops: CDR1 SNHLY, CDR2 FYNNEI. V was shortened by 5 bases and J by 7 bases, with 14 bases between the two germline ends. The CDR3 region is CASSSMVTGTQYF. CDR3 coding DNA: TGTGCCAGCAGTTCAATGGTCACTGGGACCCAGTACTTC.

This chain links TRBV6-1 with TRBJ2-3; TRBD2 matches at 8 bases. Losses at the gene ends were 4 bases for V and 0 bases for J; bases not matched to a gene: 6. Germline V gene sequence: CDR1 MNHNS, CDR2 SASEGT. There are 16 residues in the CDR3. In DNA form, the CDR3 reads TGTGCCAGCAGTGGTGAGGGACTAGTTAGCACAGATACGCAGTATTTT. Protein product: CASSGEGLVSTDTQYF.

The chain links TRBV30 to TRBJ1-3; D possibly corresponds to TRBD1 (6 bases). The CDR3 covers 14 residues. V lost 4 bases, J lost 1 base, and 11 bases lay in between. In germline, CDR1 is GTSNPN, CDR2 SVGIG (reference sequence). CDR3 DNA sequence: TGTGCCTGGACTAGACAGGCATCTGGAAACACCATATATTTT. Protein: CAWTRQASGNTIYF.

This chain joins TRBV7-6 and TRBJ2-3; 7 bases fit TRBD2. The length of the CDR3 is 15 residues. The V gene's germline CDR1 is SGHVS and CDR2 FNYEAQ. J was trimmed by 2 bases and V by 5 bases; bases with no gene match: 7. The DNA for the CDR3 is TGTGCCAGCAGCCGCGGACTAGTTATCACAGATACGCAGTATTTT. This encodes CASSRGLVITDTQYF.

The V call is TRBV6-5, the J call TRBJ2-7; D ambiguous. The CDR3 consists of 12 residues. V dropped 5 bases and J dropped 7 bases, with 12 bases sitting between them. The germline CDR1 and CDR2 sequences are MNHEY and SVGAGI. CDR3 DNA: TGTGCCAGCAGTGCGATTATGAGGGAGCAGTACTTC. It encodes CASSAIMREQYF.

The CDR3 spells CASSYQRQNTGELFF. CDR3 DNA: TGTGCCAGCAGTTACCAAAGACAGAACACCGGGGAGCTGTTTTTT. V usage is TRBV6-5 and J usage is TRBJ2-2; D is uncertain. Germline V gives CDR1 MNHEY, CDR2 SVGAGI. V gave up 2 bases and J gave up 1 base, with 8 bases separating them. This CDR3 contains 15 residues.

The chain has TRBV6-1 and TRBJ1-2, with TRBD1 matching 7 bases. V shed 4 bases and J 7 bases; nucleotides not matched to a gene: 6. CDR1 and CDR2 (germline): MNHNS, SASEGT. The CDR3 spans 13 residues. In nucleotides, the CDR3 is TGTGCCAGCAGTGGACAGGGCTTCGGTGGCTACACCTTC. Its translation is CASSGQGFGGYTF.

The chain uses TRBV9 and TRBJ2-3, with TRBD1 as a possible D gene (6 bases). This CDR3 has 16 residues. Germline loops: CDR1 SGDLS, CDR2 YYNGEE. V was pared by 1 base and J by 4 bases, with 16 bases between. The CDR3 DNA reads TGTGCCAGCAGCGTAAGAGGGGGAGTTGCACCAGATACGCAGTATTTT. This encodes CASSVRGGVAPDTQYF. Supplemented by reference TRBV9 and TRBJ2-3, the full variable domain reads DSGVTQTPKHLITATGQRVTLRCSPRSGDLSVYWYQQSLDQGLQFLIQYYNGEERAKGNILERFSAQQFPDLHSELNLSSLELGDSALYFCASSVRGGVAPDTQYFGPGTRLTVL.

This clone was detected only a few times. The V gene is TRBV9, the J gene TRBJ2-1; TRBD1 is a possible D gene (5 bases). The germline CDR1 and CDR2 sequences are SGDLS and YYNGEE. CDR3 length equals 15 residues. With 0 bases removed from V and 0 bases from J, the gap between germline ends came to 7 bases. DNA for the CDR3: TGTGCCAGCAGCGTAGGAGACAGCTCCTACAATGAGCAGTTCTTC. It is translated as CASSVGDSSYNEQFF.

The rearrangement joins TRBV6-5 to TRBJ2-5; possible D gene TRBD2, 6 bases. Germline values: CDR1 MNHEY, CDR2 SVGAGI. The CDR3 extends over 15 amino acids. V was trimmed by 4 bases and J by 1 base, leaving 13 bases between them. The CDR3 DNA reads TGTGCCAGCAGTTGGGGATTGGGGGGCCAAGAGACCCAGTACTTC. It specifies CASSWGLGGQETQYF.

V gene TRBV27 combines with J gene TRBJ1-2; D might be TRBD1 (5 bases). V was shortened by 8 bases and J by 2 bases, with 15 bases between the two germline ends. Germline assignment: CDR1 MNHEY and CDR2 SMNVEV (reference sequence). The CDR3 runs to 14 residues. The CDR3 region is CASHPTGLNYGYTF. CDR3 nucleotide sequence: TGTGCCAGCCACCCAACAGGATTAAACTATGGCTACACCTTC.

The rearrangement joins TRBV7-3 to TRBJ1-1; 7 bases line up with TRBD1. Germline V gene data show CDR1 as SGHTA and CDR2 as FQGTGA. V was pared by 4 bases and J by 3 bases, with 5 bases of the junction left unmatched. The CDR3 has 14 amino acids. The CDR3 here is CASSSQGVDTEAFF. The CDR3 DNA reads as TGTGCCAGCAGCTCCCAGGGGGTGGACACTGAAGCTTTCTTT.

This clone was counted a few times. V usage is TRBV7-3 and J usage is TRBJ2-5; D is unresolved. V lost 5 bases and J 4 bases, leaving 20 bases between the germline ends. CDR3 size: 16 residues. CDR1 is SGHTA, CDR2 FQGTGA, per germline. CDR3 in DNA: TGTGCCAGCAGCCACACTGGGCCATCACTTATAGAGACCCAGTACTTC. This translates into CASSHTGPSLIETQYF.